This T cell receptor beta chain was recorded in a study of T cell responses to AZD1222 COVID-19 vaccine. General observations from the study: Reportedly, nearly half of unique spike TCRs recognized epitopes outside B.1.351/B.1.1.7 mutations. Baseline seropositives among AZD1222 recipients totaled only five to seven. The donors showed a predominance of white British ancestry and of females, with possible underestimation of clonal diversity.

As for this clone: Its specificity is unknown.

Germline V gives CDR1 LNHDA, CDR2 SQIVND (reference sequence). V lost 3 bases to trimming and J lost 2 bases, with 5 bases between them. CDR3 length: 13 residues. Using immunoSEQ multiplex PCR, the repertoire was profiled, and TCRdb retains in-frame clones only, with some absent. The sample yields 150,000 to 200,000 clones, 88% seen once. The TCR originated in an adult who received the AZD1222 COVID-19 vaccine. The specimen was peripheral blood, collected 28 days after the second AZD1222 dose. The chain has TRBV19 and TRBJ1-5; no clear D. Written as DNA, the CDR3 is TGTGCCAGTAGTATCCGGGGCAATCAGCCCCAGCATTTT. This sequence encodes CASSIRGNQPQHF.